The 3 T cell receptor beta chains given below trace back to one sample, sequenced in a study of vaccination effects on CD4 cells after COVID-19. Method: immunoSEQ multiplex PCR; TCRdb's copy keeps in-frame clones and lacks some. The data contain about 38,000 clones, roughly four fifths of them singletons. Antigen-specific CD4+ T cells were first expanded with viral peptide pools by the ViraFEST assay and only then sequenced. With around ten days of culture completed, CD4+ T cells were isolated. Participants completed two doses of the BNT162b2 or mRNA-1273 vaccine. These TCRs' antigens remain unknown. Sample: CD4+ T cells from PBMCs cultured with HCoV-NL63 spike peptides, taken after COVID-19 vaccination. All receptors come from a human donor who received a COVID-19 vaccine. Some clones in this sample may be carry-over from other donors' samples.

The chain uses TRBV6-5 and TRBJ1-2; no clear D. Germline lookup yields CDR1 MNHEY and CDR2 SVGAGI. The CDR3 length is 12 residues. Between the trimmed V and J ends, which lost 8 bases and 4 bases, there was a span of 11 bases. Here the CDR3 reads CASGLKSYGYTF. The CDR3 DNA is TGTGCCAGCGGACTAAAGAGCTATGGCTACACCTTC.

The rearrangement joins TRBV6-5 to TRBJ2-5, with 9 bases aligning to TRBD2. CDR3 size: 16 residues. Germline V gene sequence: CDR1 MNHEY, CDR2 SVGAGI. Trimming cost V 2 bases and J 7 bases; bases outside gene matches: 11. In DNA form, the CDR3 reads TGTGCCAGCAGTTACATCGGGCGGGGGGGCCTTGGGACCCAGTACTTC. It specifies CASSYIGRGGLGTQYF.

The chain is built from TRBV15 and TRBJ1-5, with D possibly matching TRBD1 (6 bases). Trimming shortened V by 5 bases and J by 6 bases, and 14 bases separated the two germline ends. The CDR3 loop spans 14 amino acids. CDR1 is LNHNV, CDR2 YYDKDF, per germline (reference sequence). The CDR3 nucleotides are TGTGCCACCAGCCTTGGCCGGGGGCCTCAGCCCCAGCATTTT. This translates into CATSLGRGPQPQHF.